A single sample is the source of the 20 T cell receptor beta chains below, sequenced in a study of T cell responses to AZD1222 COVID-19 vaccine. Clones were read by immunoSEQ multiplex PCR, and TCRdb kept only the in-frame ones, dropping some. Among more than 110,000 clones listed, more than 70% were seen once. The sample consisted of peripheral blood, taken 28 days after the second AZD1222 dose. Receptor source: an adult who received the AZD1222 COVID-19 vaccine.

The chain joins TRBV28 to TRBJ1-4, with a weak D call TRBD1 (6 bases). V shed 4 bases and J shed 7 bases, with 13 bases lying between them. The CDR3 has 14 amino acids. In germline, CDR1 is MDHEN, CDR2 SYDVKM. The CDR3 DNA reads TGTGCCAGCAGTTATACGGGGGCGGCTGAAAAACTGTTTTTT. As protein: CASSYTGAAEKLFF.

The V call is TRBV19, the J call TRBJ1-6, with D uncertain. Germline V gives CDR1 LNHDA, CDR2 SQIVND (reference sequence). The CDR3 is made up of 16 amino acids. Trimming pared 6 bases from V and 0 bases from J, leaving 12 bases between. This chain's CDR3 is CASRERSNSYNSPLHF. Here the CDR3 DNA reads TGTGCCAGTAGGGAGAGATCCAACTCCTATAATTCACCCCTCCACTTT.

This rearrangement joins TRBV19 to TRBJ1-2; D is perhaps TRBD1 (5 bases). The length of the CDR3 is 11 residues. Looked up from germline, CDR1 is LNHDA and CDR2 is SQIVND (reference sequence). Trimming stripped 5 bases from V and 6 bases from J, with 7 bases between. CDR3 coding DNA: TGTGCCAGTAGTGGGGGGAATGGCTACACCTTC. Its translation is CASSGGNGYTF.

The chain is built from TRBV5-1 and TRBJ2-6; D call uncertain. V dropped 0 bases and J dropped 0 bases, with 7 bases sitting between them. Germline V gene lookup returns CDR1 SGHRS and CDR2 YFSETQ. The CDR3 loop spans 16 amino acids. CDR3 DNA: TGCGCCAGCAGCTTGGCCGGATACTCTGGGGCCAACGTCCTGACTTTC. This gives the protein CASSLAGYSGANVLTF.

This clone was found a few times. This sequence joins TRBV6-5 and TRBJ1-2; D remains ambiguous. The CDR3 totals 14 residues. Germline CDR1 reads MNHEY; CDR2 reads SVGAGI. The V gene lost 0 bases and the J gene lost 3 bases, with 8 bases spanning the gap. CDR3 nucleotide sequence: TGTGCCAGCAGTTACTCACCGGACGACTATGGCTACACCTTC. Its translation is CASSYSPDDYGYTF.

The chain couples TRBV15 to TRBJ2-1; D is unclear. Trimming took 3 bases from V and 0 from J, leaving 9 bases between them. Germline loops: CDR1 LNHNV, CDR2 YYDKDF (reference sequence). The CDR3 loop spans 15 amino acids. This chain's CDR3 is CATSSRGFSYNEQFF. CDR3 nucleotides: TGTGCCACCAGCAGTCGAGGCTTCTCCTACAATGAGCAGTTCTTC.

This chain connects TRBV6-5 to TRBJ2-5, with 10 bases lining up with TRBD2. The CDR3 loop spans 15 amino acids. Looked up from germline, CDR1 is MNHEY and CDR2 is SVGAGI. V trimming: 2 bases; J trimming: 4 bases; junction bases outside the gene matches: 4. The CDR3 region has the DNA TGTGCCAGCAGTTACACTAGCGGGGCGGGAGAGACCCAGTACTTC. Translating it yields CASSYTSGAGETQYF.

V is TRBV2 and J is TRBJ1-2, with D possibly TRBD1 on 6 matching bases. The CDR3 consists of 13 residues. Trimming pared 8 bases from V and 9 bases from J, leaving 19 bases between. Looked up from germline, CDR1 is SNHLY and CDR2 is FYNNEI. In DNA form, the CDR3 reads TGTGCCAGCGGCAGTGTGGGGGCTTTCAGCTACACCTTC. This sequence encodes CASGSVGAFSYTF. The complete variable domain, with remaining parts taken from reference TRBV2 and TRBJ1-2, reads EPEVTQTPSHQVTQMGQEVILRCVPISNHLYFYWYRQILGQKVEFLVSFYNNEISEKSEIFDDQFSVERPDGSNFTLKIRSTKLEDSAMYFCASGSVGAFSYTFGSGTRLTVV.

The V gene is TRBV20-1, the J gene TRBJ1-2; 9 bases match TRBD1. CDR3 length equals 11 residues. V shed 6 bases, J shed 8 bases, and the junction held 4 bases outside the gene matches. Germline V CDR1 and CDR2: DFQATT, SNEGSKA (reference sequence). The CDR3 bases are TGCAGTGCCGGGACAGGGAAAGGCTACACCTTC. Translating it yields CSAGTGKGYTF.

The chain couples TRBV20-1 to TRBJ2-7, with 8 bases aligning to TRBD2. The germline gives CDR1 DFQATT, CDR2 SNEGSKA (reference sequence). Trimming removed 3 bases from V and 13 bases from J; junction bases left unmatched: 8. This CDR3 has 11 amino acids. CDR3 region: CSASGGEVRYF. The DNA for the CDR3 is TGCAGTGCTAGCGGGGGGGAGGTGCGATACTTC.

The chain uses TRBV2 and TRBJ2-7; D could derive from TRBD1 or TRBD2 (5 bases each). Germline V gene lookup returns CDR1 SNHLY and CDR2 FYNNEI. The CDR3 covers 15 residues. Trimming took 8 bases from V and 0 from J, leaving 17 bases between them. CDR3 residues: CASHGMGTASYEQYF. The CDR3 DNA reads TGTGCCAGCCATGGCATGGGGACGGCCTCCTACGAGCAGTACTTC.

The CDR3 coding sequence is TGTGCCAGCAGCTTGGGAGCGGGGGGTCCCCACGAGCAGTACTTC. The encoded protein is CASSLGAGGPHEQYF. This rearrangement joins TRBV7-2 to TRBJ2-7, with TRBD2 matching over 9 bases. The length of the CDR3 is 15 residues. V lost 3 bases, J lost 5 bases, and 8 bases stayed unmatched. Germline-derived CDR1 and CDR2 are SGHTA and FQGNSA.

CDR3 nucleotide sequence: TGTGCCAGCAGCGCGGACAGTGGGTCAAAGCAGTACTTC. It specifies CASSADSGSKQYF. The chain recombines TRBV9 with TRBJ2-7, with D possibly matching TRBD1 (6 bases). The CDR3 contains 13 residues. Deletions cut 3 bases from V and 8 bases from J, with 15 bases between. Germline CDR1 reads SGDLS; CDR2 reads YYNGEE. The full variable domain, with the rest looked up from reference TRBV9 and TRBJ2-7, is DSGVTQTPKHLITATGQRVTLRCSPRSGDLSVYWYQQSLDQGLQFLIQYYNGEERAKGNILERFSAQQFPDLHSELNLSSLELGDSALYFCASSADSGSKQYFGPGTRLTVT.

The genes are TRBV3-1 (or the pseudogene TRBV3-2) and TRBJ2-1, with 8 nucleotides matching TRBD2. The CDR3 length is 18 residues. The V gene end was trimmed by 4 bases and the J gene end by 6 bases; junction bases not matched to a gene: 17. Germline CDR1 LGHDT, CDR2 YNNKEL (reference sequence). The CDR3 spells CASSLPRRTSPRGNEQFF. CDR3 nucleotide sequence: TGTGCCAGCAGCCTACCCCGGAGGACTAGCCCAAGGGGCAATGAGCAGTTCTTC.

This chain joins TRBV4-1 and TRBJ2-7; the D gene is possibly TRBD1 (6 bases). The length of the CDR3 is 16 residues. The germline V gene has CDR1 MGHRA and CDR2 YSYEKL. The V end lost 4 bases, the J end lost 1 base, and 17 bases lay between the germline ends. DNA for the CDR3: TGCGCCAGCAGCCCCCCCAGGGCAAGGGGGTCCTACGAGCAGTACTTC. Translation: CASSPPRARGSYEQYF.

This rearrangement joins TRBV4-1 to TRBJ1-2, with 11 bases matching TRBD1. The germline V gene has CDR1 MGHRA and CDR2 YSYEKL. The V and J ends lost 1 base and 4 bases, in that order; junction bases with no gene match: 14. The CDR3 runs 19 residues. CDR3 bases: TGCGCCAGCAGCCAAGGTTTTGGTTTGGGGACAGGGGGGATCTATGGCTACACCTTC. The encoded protein is CASSQGFGLGTGGIYGYTF.

The V call is TRBV7-3, the J call TRBJ2-2; D is uncertain. This CDR3 has 13 amino acids. Trimming pared 6 bases from V and 6 bases from J, leaving 11 bases between. Germline lookup yields CDR1 SGHTA and CDR2 FQGTGA. Here the CDR3 DNA reads TGTGCCAGCAGTCCAATCCGATCCGGGGAGCTGTTTTTT. It translates to CASSPIRSGELFF.

The J gene is TRBJ1-1, the V gene TRBV7-9, with D perhaps TRBD1 (5 bases). V shed 3 bases and J shed 1 base, with 9 bases lying between them. There are 14 residues in the CDR3. CDR1 and CDR2 (germline): SEHNR, FQNEAQ (reference sequence). The chain's CDR3 is CASSFHTGNTEAFF. In nucleotides, the CDR3 is TGTGCCAGCAGCTTCCATACAGGGAACACTGAAGCTTTCTTT.

This clone has just a few counts. The chain links TRBV5-1 to TRBJ2-3, with TRBD1 matching over 8 bases. The CDR3 consists of 15 residues. Germline lookup yields CDR1 SGHRS and CDR2 YFSETQ. V shed 4 bases, J shed 4 bases, and the junction held 8 bases outside the gene matches. For the CDR3, the DNA is TGCGCCAGCAGCATACAGGGGGGAGTGGCAGATACGCAGTATTTT. Protein sequence: CASSIQGGVADTQYF.

The V and J genes are TRBV7-9 and TRBJ1-2; 7 bases are shared with TRBD1. Per the germline V gene, CDR1 is SEHNR and CDR2 is FQNEAQ (reference sequence). With 5 bases clipped from V and 2 bases from J, the junction kept 2 bases outside the gene matches. The CDR3 has 13 residues. The CDR3 DNA is TGTGCCAGCAGCCAGGGACAGAACTATGGCTACACCTTC. Its translation: CASSQGQNYGYTF.